This T cell receptor (beta chain) was captured by sequencing in a study of T cells in Graves' hyperthyroidism and ophthalmopathy. Hyperthyroidism, newly diagnosed and lasting under 2 months, affected patients aged 18 to 65. Study-level points and caveats: Most expanded thyroid clonotypes above 0.001 recurred in blood. From stable hyperthyroidism, ophthalmopathy was set apart by a 13 V-J model. Ophthalmopathy prediction by the model preceded onset by a median 6.5 months.

Of note for this clonotype: Its matching antigen is unknown.

The investigators amplified TCR beta CDR3 regions from RNA transcripts. Carried out on the TCR CDR3, a first-round RT-PCR used the HTBI primer set. TCRdb fed the multiplex PCR reads into MiXCR, producing one record per CDR3 protein. Here the sample spans approximately 590,000 distinct CDR3 sequences, under 60% being singletons. Germline values: CDR1 SQVTM, CDR2 ANQGSEA. V was clipped by 7 bases and J by 6 bases; unmatched bases: 6. This CDR3 is 13 amino acids long. The chain recombines TRBV29-1 with TRBJ2-5; 12 bases fit TRBD2. Sequenced: peripheral blood or thyroid tissue (not recorded which). The receptor was derived from a woman younger than 35 with Graves' hyperthyroidism. CDR3 protein: CSATLAGGKTQYF. The CDR3 DNA is TGCAGCGCCACCCTAGCGGGAGGGAAGACCCAGTACTTC.